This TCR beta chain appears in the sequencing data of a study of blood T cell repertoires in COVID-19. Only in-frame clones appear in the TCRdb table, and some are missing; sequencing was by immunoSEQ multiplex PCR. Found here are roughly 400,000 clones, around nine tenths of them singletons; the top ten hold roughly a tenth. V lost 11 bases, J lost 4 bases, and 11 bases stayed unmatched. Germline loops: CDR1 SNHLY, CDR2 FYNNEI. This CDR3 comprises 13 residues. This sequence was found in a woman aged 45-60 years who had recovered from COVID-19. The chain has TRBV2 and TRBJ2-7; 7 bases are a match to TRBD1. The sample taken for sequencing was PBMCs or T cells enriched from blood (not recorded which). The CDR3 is CACLIAGGYEQYF. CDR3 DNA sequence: TGTGCCTGTCTAATTGCAGGGGGTTACGAGCAGTACTTC.